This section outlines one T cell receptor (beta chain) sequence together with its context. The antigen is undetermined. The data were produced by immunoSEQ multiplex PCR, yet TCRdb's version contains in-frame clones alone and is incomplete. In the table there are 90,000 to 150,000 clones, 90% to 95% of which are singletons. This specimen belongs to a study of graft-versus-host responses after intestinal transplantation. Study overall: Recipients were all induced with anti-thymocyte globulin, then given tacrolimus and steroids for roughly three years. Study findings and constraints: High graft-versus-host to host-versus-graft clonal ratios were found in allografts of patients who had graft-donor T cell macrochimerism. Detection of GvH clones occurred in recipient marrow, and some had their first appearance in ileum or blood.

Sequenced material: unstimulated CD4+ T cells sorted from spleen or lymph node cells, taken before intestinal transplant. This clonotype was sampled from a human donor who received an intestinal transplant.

CDR3 region: CASRLDRAPNIQYF. For the CDR3, the DNA is TGCGCCAGCAGACTTGACAGGGCCCCAAACATTCAGTACTTC. The chain recombines TRBV5-1 with TRBJ2-4, with TRBD1 matching over 7 bases. CDR1 and CDR2 (germline): SGHRS, YFSETQ. The length of the CDR3 is 14 residues. Trimming cost V 5 bases and J 6 bases; bases outside gene matches: 8.